This TCR beta chain appears in the sequencing data of a study of blood T cell repertoires in COVID-19. For the study at large: The cDNA or gDNA used as material had been derived from T cells, B-cell-depleted T cells, or PBMCs.

In this sample, this clone turned up many times. V was pared by 0 bases and J by 7 bases, with 9 bases between. The CDR3 has 14 residues. The germline V gene has CDR1 MGHRA and CDR2 YSYEKL. Repertoires were generated with immunoSEQ multiplex PCR, while TCRdb's copy carries only in-frame clones and drops some. The table includes more than 150,000 clones, less than 85% detected once. The chain carries TRBV4-1 and TRBJ2-2; D is undetermined. The TCR comes from a man in his forties or fifties who had recovered from COVID-19. The material sequenced was peripheral blood. DNA for the CDR3: TGCGCCAGCAGCCAAGATTTTTCCGGCGGGGAGCTGTTTTTT. It yields the protein CASSQDFSGGELFF.